This entry lists 19 T cell receptor beta chains sequenced from one sample in a study of T-cell reconstitution after alpha-beta-depleted transplantation in children. TCRbeta library construction was performed incorporating unique molecular identifiers. TCRdb used MiXCR to reprocess the PCR reads, holding one entry per CDR3 protein. The repertoire consists of approximately 350,000 distinct CDR3 sequences, with approximately 10% occurring once and the leading ten covering under 3%. The starting material was PBMCs from the stem cell graft donor, obtained from the stem cell graft. These receptors all stem from a human donor who donated a stem cell graft to a child with acute lymphoblastic leukemia.

This clonotype was observed a few times. The chain joins TRBV3-1 to TRBJ2-1; unclear D gene. This CDR3 contains 17 residues. CDR1 LGHDT and CDR2 YNNKEL come from the germline V gene (reference sequence). Trimming pared 4 bases from V and 3 bases from J, leaving 19 bases between. The chain's CDR3 is CASSPDVAMINYNEQFF. In nucleotides, the CDR3 is TGTGCCAGCAGCCCAGACGTCGCGATGATCAACTACAATGAGCAGTTCTTC.

The chain has TRBV29-1 and TRBJ1-1; a weak D match, TRBD1 (6 bases). Germline V gene sequence: CDR1 SQVTM, CDR2 ANQGSEA. The CDR3 is made up of 13 amino acids. Trimming removed 5 bases from V and 2 bases from J, with 12 bases in between. CDR3 amino acids: CSVSPRGNTEAFF. CDR3 nucleotide sequence: TGCAGCGTTTCCCCCAGGGGTAACACTGAAGCTTTCTTT.

Remarks on this clonotype: A clone one base away is much larger, so this may be a read error. The rearrangement uses TRBV2 and TRBJ2-2; TRBD2 aligns across 7 bases. CDR3 size: 13 residues. Germline CDR1 is SNHLY and CDR2 is FYNNEI. The CDR3 sequence: CSSTTSHTGELFF. The CDR3 DNA follows: TGTTCCAGCACGACTAGCCACACCGGGGAGCTGTTTTTT.

The chain has TRBV18 and TRBJ2-3, with D perhaps matching TRBD1 or TRBD2 (5 bases each). Germline V gene data show CDR1 as KGHSH and CDR2 as LQKENI. The CDR3 consists of 14 residues. With 0 bases removed from V and 9 bases from J, the gap between germline ends came to 13 bases. Written as DNA, the CDR3 is TGTGCCAGCTCACCACCGTGGGACGGGGAGACGCAGTATTTT. Residues: CASSPPWDGETQYF.

This chain connects TRBV6-5 to TRBJ1-3; D remains unclear. CDR1 is MNHEY and CDR2 is SVGAGI in the germline V gene. The CDR3 has 15 residues. V was trimmed by 0 bases and J by 1 base, leaving 7 bases between them. The CDR3 DNA reads TGTGCCAGCAGTTACTCGAGATTATCTGGAAACACCATATATTTT. It codes for CASSYSRLSGNTIYF.

This clonotype appeared a few times. J is TRBJ2-7 and V is TRBV7-8; 7 positions match TRBD2. V shed 5 bases, J shed 2 bases, and the junction held 9 bases outside the gene matches. Germline V gene sequence: CDR1 SGHVS, CDR2 FQNEAQ. The CDR3 has 15 residues. For the CDR3, the DNA is TGTGCCAGCAGCCCACGGAAGCGGGGAGCCTACGAGCAGTACTTC. Its protein product is CASSPRKRGAYEQYF. The variable domain in full, completed from reference TRBV7-8 and TRBJ2-7, reads GAGVSQSPRYKVAKRGQDVALRCDPISGHVSLFWYQQALGQGPEFLTYFQNEAQLDKSGLPSDRFFAERPEGSVSTLKIQRTQQEDSAVYLCASSPRKRGAYEQYFGPGTRLTVT.

J is TRBJ2-1 and V is TRBV14; D unresolved. V was trimmed by 4 bases and J by 8 bases, leaving 18 bases between them. Germline V gene data show CDR1 as SGHDN and CDR2 as FVKESK. The CDR3 has 15 amino acids. The CDR3 nucleotides read TGTGCCAGCAGCCCGCTCTACGATAGGGTACATGAGCAGTTCTTC. It translates to CASSPLYDRVHEQFF.

The genes are TRBV6-1 and TRBJ1-3; D gene unclear. The germline gives CDR1 MNHNS, CDR2 SASEGT. The CDR3 length is 14 residues. The CDR3 sequence is CALSVEGNRNTIYF. The CDR3 bases are TGTGCTCTATCGGTGGAGGGAAACCGAAACACCATATATTTT.

The chain carries TRBV11-2 and TRBJ2-1; TRBD2 matches at 10 bases. The CDR3 consists of 15 residues. The V gene's germline CDR1 is SGHAT and CDR2 FQNNGV. Losses at the gene ends were 6 bases for V and 6 bases for J; bases not matched to a gene: 8. CDR3 in amino acids: CASRISGRLFNEQFF. For the CDR3, the DNA is TGTGCCAGCAGAATTAGCGGGAGGTTATTCAATGAGCAGTTCTTC. Based on the CDR3 plus reference TRBV11-2 and TRBJ2-1, the full variable domain is EAGVAQSPRYKIIEKRQSVAFWCNPISGHATLYWYQQILGQGPKLLIQFQNNGVVDDSQLPKDRFSAERLKGVDSTLKIQPAKLEDSAVYLCASRISGRLFNEQFFGPGTRLTVL.

This clonotype came up a few times. The V gene is TRBV27, the J gene TRBJ2-3, with 8 bases fitting TRBD2. Trimming removed 4 bases from V and 1 base from J; junction bases left unmatched: 4. In germline, CDR1 is MNHEY, CDR2 SMNVEV (reference sequence). This CDR3 is 15 amino acids long. The CDR3 protein is CASSSRREGTDTQYF. The DNA of the CDR3 is TGTGCCAGCAGTTCGCGGCGGGAGGGCACAGATACGCAGTATTTT.

In DNA form, the CDR3 reads TGTGCCAGCAGCTACCGGACTAGCGGGAGGGTACGTGAGCAGTTCTTC. Residues: CASSYRTSGRVREQFF. This chain uses TRBV7-2 with TRBJ2-1; TRBD2 agrees at 15 bases. This CDR3 spans 16 amino acids. V shed 4 bases and J 9 bases; nucleotides not matched to a gene: 7. Germline V gene lookup returns CDR1 SGHTA and CDR2 FQGNSA.

This clonotype was found many times. The rearrangement links TRBV29-1 to TRBJ1-2; D may be TRBD1 (5 bases). CDR3 length: 13 amino acids. The V gene lost 6 bases and the J gene lost 3 bases, with 14 bases spanning the gap. CDR1 is SQVTM, CDR2 ANQGSEA, per germline. CDR3 nucleotides: TGCAGCGTGGGAAAAGGGGCTGACTATGGCTACACCTTC. Encoded protein: CSVGKGADYGYTF. The full variable domain, completed using reference TRBV29-1 and TRBJ1-2, is SAVISQKPSRDICQRGTSLTIQCQVDSQVTMMFWYRQQPGQSLTLIATANQGSEATYESGFVIDKFPISRPNLTFSTLTVSNMSPEDSSIYLCSVGKGADYGYTFGSGTRLTVV.

The chain carries TRBV12-3 or TRBV12-4 and TRBJ1-5; possibly TRBD1 for D (5 bases). V lost 6 bases and J lost 4, with 16 bases in between. This CDR3 region has 15 residues. In nucleotides, the CDR3 is TGTGCCAGCAGCCCCCGGAGGGGAGCAAATCAGCCCCAGCATTTT. Amino acid sequence: CASSPRRGANQPQHF.

A remark on this clonotype: The CDR3 end shows no conserved phenylalanine or tryptophan, and so a read error is likely. The chain joins TRBV6-5 to TRBJ2-3; D possibly corresponds to TRBD2 (6 bases). Germline V CDR1 and CDR2: MNHEY, SVGAGI. The CDR3 is 15 residues long. Deletions cut 2 bases from V and 4 bases from J, with 13 bases between. The CDR3 DNA reads TGTGCCAGCAGTTACGTACGGGAGTTCGCAGATACGCAGTATTTG. Amino acids: CASSYVREFADTQYL.

The chain's CDR3 is CSAIPLGQGKTDTQYF. The CDR3 DNA reads as TGCAGTGCTATACCCCTAGGACAGGGGAAGACAGATACGCAGTATTTT. This rearrangement joins TRBV20-1 to TRBJ2-3, with 9 bases identical to TRBD1. The trim removed 4 bases at V and 3 bases at J, leaving 11 bases unmatched. Germline CDR1 DFQATT, CDR2 SNEGSKA (reference sequence). This CDR3 is built from 16 residues.

The sample holds many counts of this clonotype. V gene TRBV6-2 or TRBV6-3 combines with J gene TRBJ2-7, with unresolved D. The ends were cut back, 6 bases at V and 3 bases at J, with 15 bases in the middle. Germline CDR1 reads MNHEY; CDR2 reads SVGEGT. The length of the CDR3 is 14 residues. The CDR3 nucleotides read TGTGCCAGCAGCCTTGTGGCTACGTTCTACGAGCAGTACTTC. Its protein product is CASSLVATFYEQYF.

This clonotype turned up a few times. The chain combines TRBV7-2 with TRBJ2-7, with D unresolved. This CDR3 spans 15 amino acids. Looked up from germline, CDR1 is SGHTA and CDR2 is FQGNSA. Trimming took off 6 bases at V and 0 bases at J, with 15 bases between the two ends. CDR3 DNA: TGTGCCAGCAGTGAAGACTTATTTTCCTCCTACGAGCAGTACTTC. It encodes CASSEDLFSSYEQYF.

In its sample, this clonotype was seen a few times. J is TRBJ2-1 and V is TRBV7-3; no definite D call. V was pared by 1 base and J by 4 bases, with 14 bases between. CDR3 length equals 16 residues. Germline V gives CDR1 SGHTA, CDR2 FQGTGA. The CDR3 DNA is TGTGCCAGCAGCTTAAGGGCGTCTAGATATTACAATGAGCAGTTCTTC. Translating it yields CASSLRASRYYNEQFF.

The genes are TRBV27 and TRBJ2-7, with unresolved D. Deletions cut 6 bases from V and 9 bases from J, with 9 bases between. The CDR3 runs to 10 residues. Germline-derived CDR1 and CDR2 are MNHEY and SMNVEV (reference sequence). The DNA for the CDR3 is TGTGCCAGCAGCCCCCCAGGGCAGTACTTC. Residues: CASSPPGQYF.